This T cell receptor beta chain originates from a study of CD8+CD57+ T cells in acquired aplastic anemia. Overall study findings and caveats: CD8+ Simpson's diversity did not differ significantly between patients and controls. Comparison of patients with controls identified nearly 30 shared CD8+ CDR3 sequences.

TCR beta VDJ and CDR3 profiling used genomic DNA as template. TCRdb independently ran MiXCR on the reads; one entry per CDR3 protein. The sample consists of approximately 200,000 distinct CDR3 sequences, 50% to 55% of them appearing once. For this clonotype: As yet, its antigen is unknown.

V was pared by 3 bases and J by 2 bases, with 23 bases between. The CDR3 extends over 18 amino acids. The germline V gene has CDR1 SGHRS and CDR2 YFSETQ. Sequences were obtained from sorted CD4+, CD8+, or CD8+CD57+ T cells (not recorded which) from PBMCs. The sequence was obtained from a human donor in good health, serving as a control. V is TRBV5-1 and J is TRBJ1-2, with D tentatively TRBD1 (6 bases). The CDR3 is CASSSARTTGHLNYGYTF. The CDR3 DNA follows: TGCGCCAGCAGCTCCGCCAGGACCACGGGACATCTCAACTATGGCTACACCTTC.